Sequencing of this TCR beta chain was carried out in a study of beta chain features in type 1 diabetes. On the study more broadly: Patients and healthy donors were similar in age, gender and cell yields.

Study results and caveats: VDJ junctions from patients with type 1 diabetes contained fewer insertions and more deletions. Type 1 diabetes patients showed a moderate but significant shortening of TCRB CDR3s in all four CD4+ subsets.

All of the isolated RNA was reverse transcribed, so expressed TCRB transcripts were sequenced. TCRdb's table, derived via immunoSEQ multiplex PCR, lists solely in-frame clones and lacks some. The table lists 400,000 to 600,000 clones, about 32% of them singletons. For this clone: As yet, its antigen is unknown.

Trimming removed 4 bases from V and 7 bases from J, with 16 bases in between. This CDR3 is 14 amino acids long. Germline CDR1 MGHDK, CDR2 SYGVNS. The chain combines TRBV25-1 with TRBJ1-2; D possibly corresponds to TRBD1 (5 bases). This receptor was obtained from a man aged 18 to 30 in good health. The source material was naive CD4+ T cells from blood. Here the CDR3 DNA reads TGTGCCAGCAGTGGCTTTTGGCAGGGTGGTGGCTACACCTTC. Its translation: CASSGFWQGGGYTF.